The clone carrying this T cell receptor (beta chain) appeared a few times. Its antigen remains unknown. immunoSEQ v3.0 was run at survey level. Assay used: immunoSEQ multiplex PCR; TCRdb lists only in-frame clones, some missing. The sample gives around 20,000 clones, 80% to 90% of which show up once; roughly 18% is in the top ten. Without exception, participants with HIV were treated in the United States. This entry belongs to a study of long-term antiretroviral therapy in people with HIV. Overall study context: When the earliest samples were collected, ART was typically delayed until CD4 counts fell.

Study results and limitations: Post-ART diversity increased but stayed below transplant donor controls. Repertoires in HIV (unlike those of controls) had narrower CDR3 length ranges.

The receptor was derived from a woman under 30 with HIV. The sequencing here drew on unsorted PBMCs, taken 0.6 years after starting antiretroviral therapy.

The CDR3: CASSEVVGKTGLTVGYTF. As DNA, the CDR3 is TGTGCCAGCAGTGAGGTCGTGGGGAAGACAGGGCTAACGGTTGGTTACACCTTC. The chain uses TRBV6-4 and TRBJ1-2, with TRBD1 matching over 7 bases. The CDR3 extends over 18 amino acids. After removal of 3 bases from V and 11 bases from J, the junction contained 24 bases not matched to a gene. Germline values: CDR1 MRHNA, CDR2 SNTAGT.